The present T cell receptor beta chain was sequenced within a study of human T cells and chemical hapten exposure. Each CDR3 protein is one row after TCRdb ran MiXCR on the 5' RACE reads. The sample lists 100,000 to 120,000 distinct CDR3 sequences, roughly 19% occurring once. From whole blood left unfractionated, total RNA was extracted. This sequence was found in a human donor in good health.

The CDR3, as DNA: TGTGCCAGCACCCAAATACAGGGGGCCCTCTTAGGGTATGGCTACACCTTC. Residues: CASTQIQGALLGYGYTF. The rearrangement uses TRBV2 and TRBJ1-2; 9 bases are shared with TRBD1. This CDR3 region has 17 residues. J gave up 5 bases and V 7 bases, and 17 bases lay outside the gene matches. Germline loops: CDR1 SNHLY, CDR2 FYNNEI.